This T cell receptor beta chain came from a study of CD8+ T cells in alopecia areata. Comments on this clone: Its antigen is still unknown.

Extraction and reverse transcription of RNA yielded cDNA as the sequencing template. The protocol was immunoSEQ multiplex PCR, while the TCRdb copy is restricted to in-frame clones and leaves out a portion. The table shows 160,000 or so clones, with 67% occurring only once. Study-wide points: TCR sharing was clearer in mice than between patients, perhaps partly owing to patient HLA diversity.

Separation by sorting yielded CD4+ and CD8+ T cells from PBMCs. The V end was cut by 5 bases, the J end by 5 bases, with 12 bases between. The CDR3 is 14 amino acids. Germline V gene lookup returns CDR1 SNHLY and CDR2 FYNNEI. The V call is TRBV2, the J call TRBJ1-4; TRBD1 might be the D (5 bases). The source of this sequence is a human donor with alopecia areata. Sequences were derived from CD8+ T cells sorted from blood, sampled at week 0. The CDR3: CASSRRGENEKLFF. CDR3 nucleotides: TGTGCCAGCAGTCGGAGGGGCGAAAATGAAAAACTGTTTTTT.